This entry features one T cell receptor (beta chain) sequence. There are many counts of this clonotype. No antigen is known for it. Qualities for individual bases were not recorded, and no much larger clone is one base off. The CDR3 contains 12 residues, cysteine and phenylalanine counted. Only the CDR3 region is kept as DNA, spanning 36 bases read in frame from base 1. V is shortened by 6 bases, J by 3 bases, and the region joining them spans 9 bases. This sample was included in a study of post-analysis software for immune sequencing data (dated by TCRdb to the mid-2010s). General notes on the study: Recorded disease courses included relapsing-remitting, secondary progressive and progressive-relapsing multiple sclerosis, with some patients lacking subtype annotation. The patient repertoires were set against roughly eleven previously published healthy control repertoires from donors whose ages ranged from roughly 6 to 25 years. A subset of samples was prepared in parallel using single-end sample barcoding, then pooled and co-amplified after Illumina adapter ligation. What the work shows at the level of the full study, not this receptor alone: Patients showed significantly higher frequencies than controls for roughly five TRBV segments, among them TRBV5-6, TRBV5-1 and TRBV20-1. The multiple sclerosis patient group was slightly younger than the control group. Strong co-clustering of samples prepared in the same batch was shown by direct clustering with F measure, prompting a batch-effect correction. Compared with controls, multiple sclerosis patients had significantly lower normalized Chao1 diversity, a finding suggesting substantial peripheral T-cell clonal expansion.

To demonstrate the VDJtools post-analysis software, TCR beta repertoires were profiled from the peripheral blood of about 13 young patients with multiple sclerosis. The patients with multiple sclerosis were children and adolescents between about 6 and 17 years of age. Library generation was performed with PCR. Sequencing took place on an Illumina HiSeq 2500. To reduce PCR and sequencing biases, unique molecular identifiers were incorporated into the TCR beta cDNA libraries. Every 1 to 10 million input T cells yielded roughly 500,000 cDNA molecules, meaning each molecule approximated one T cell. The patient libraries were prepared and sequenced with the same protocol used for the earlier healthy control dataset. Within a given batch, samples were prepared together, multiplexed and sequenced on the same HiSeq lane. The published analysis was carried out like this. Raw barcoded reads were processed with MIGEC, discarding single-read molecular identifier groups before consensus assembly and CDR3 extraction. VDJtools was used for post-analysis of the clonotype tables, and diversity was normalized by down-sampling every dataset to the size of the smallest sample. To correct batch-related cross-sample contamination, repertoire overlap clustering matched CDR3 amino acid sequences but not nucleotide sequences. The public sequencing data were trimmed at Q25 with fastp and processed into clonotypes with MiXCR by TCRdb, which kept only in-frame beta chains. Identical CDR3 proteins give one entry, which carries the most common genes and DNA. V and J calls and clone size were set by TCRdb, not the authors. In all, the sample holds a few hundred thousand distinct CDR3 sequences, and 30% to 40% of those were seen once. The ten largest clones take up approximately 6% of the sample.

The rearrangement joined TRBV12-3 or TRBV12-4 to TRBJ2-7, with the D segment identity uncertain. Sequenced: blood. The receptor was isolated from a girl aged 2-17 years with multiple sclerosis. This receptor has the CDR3 CASRSYHYEQYF. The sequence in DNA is TGTGCCAGCAGGTCCTACCACTACGAGCAGTACTTC.